Sequencing of this T cell receptor beta chain was carried out in a study of shared clonotypes between healthy human individuals. Study at large: Each donor had three CD4 naive, three CD4 memory, two CD8 naive and one CD8 memory plate. Study results and limitations: Rarefaction demonstrated incomplete sorted-subset sequencing despite large depth. Non-shared clonotypes had lower generation probabilities than clonotypes shared by all four sorted-subset donors.

Data came from immunoSEQ multiplex PCR; TCRdb stores just in-frame clones and leaves some out. This sample has fewer than 1.6 million clones, with around 98.5% found just once. Points on this clone: What it recognizes is unknown.

Donation came from healthy HIV-negative adults that had no recent acute infections or vaccinations. CDR1 and CDR2 (germline): MDHEN, SYDVKM. The CDR3 extends over 15 amino acids. Trimming stripped 5 bases from V and 5 bases from J, with 16 bases between. V and J are TRBV28 and TRBJ2-1; D might be TRBD2 (5 bases). This receptor was identified in a man aged 30 to 39 in good health. The sample comprised naive CD4+ T cells sorted from blood. Subset: CD45RA+ positively selected. The CDR3 coding sequence is TGTGCCAGCAGTCCTTTCCCCGGGAAAAACAATGAGCAGTTCTTC. Amino acids: CASSPFPGKNNEQFF.